This TCR beta chain came from a study of blood T cell repertoires in COVID-19. As for the study in general: Both acute and convalescent COVID-19 samples were obtained from the United States, Italy and Spain. PBMCs, B-cell-depleted T cells, or T cells provided the cDNA or gDNA that made up the material.

V was pared by 1 base and J by 1 base, with 1 base of the junction left unmatched. In germline, CDR1 is SGHRS, CDR2 YFSETQ. The CDR3 is 14 amino acids. Per the original data handling: Estimation of nucleated cell counts relied on the amplification of reference gene primers. The assay was immunoSEQ multiplex PCR, and TCRdb's table has in-frame clones only and misses some. V, J and clone size reflect that table, while D and trimming were determined from the DNA. The sample lists approximately 260,000 clones, roughly 90% occurring once. Sequencing input: peripheral blood. The sequence derives from a woman aged 40-49 years who had recovered from COVID-19. The chain combines TRBV5-1 with TRBJ2-7; 8 nucleotides line up with TRBD1. CDR3 nucleotide sequence: TGCGCCAGCAGCTTGAGGGACAGGTCCTACGAGCAGTACTTC. Translated, it gives CASSLRDRSYEQYF.